This TCR beta chain was captured in a study of T cell changes during pregnancy in multiple sclerosis (dated by TCRdb to between 2018 and 2020). Study-level background: The study examined how the T cell repertoire changed over the course of pregnancy in women with multiple sclerosis.

Library generation was performed with the immunoSEQ multiplex PCR assay. The table comes from immuneACCESS by way of TCRdb, which keeps in-frame sequences with V and J called. Part of the clones is missing from these tables; in studies checked, under half for an unresolved V gene and the rest for unknown reasons. The sample contains roughly 38,000 clones, 85% to 95% of them found a single time. Less than 0.9% of the sample comes from the top ten. CDR1 and CDR2 (DFQATT, SNEGSKA) derive from the germline V gene (reference sequence). From its cysteine to its phenylalanine, the CDR3 spans 11 amino acids. Left in the record is the CDR3 DNA by itself, 33 bases read in frame from the first base. Of note for this clone: What antigen it recognizes has not been identified. No base quality values were provided; no much bigger clone lies one nucleotide off.

This TCR derives from a female donor with multiple sclerosis, enrolled in a pregnancy study. This sample comprised CD4+ T cells from peripheral blood mononuclear cells, obtained before pregnancy. The chain is encoded by TRBV20-1 joined to TRBJ2-4, with 11 bases in between that match TRBD2. The CDR3 protein sequence reads: CRGTSGNIQYF. Here is the DNA: TGCAGAGGGACTAGCGGTAACATTCAGTACTTC.